This entry concerns a single T cell receptor beta chain. The specificity of this receptor is unknown. Per-base qualities were not stored, and no clone one base away is much larger. The immunoSEQ hsTCRB v3.0 assay was used at survey level resolution for TRB variable region sequencing. The target sequencing depth for TRB was about 40,000-55,000 T-cell genomes per sample. TRB libraries were pooled and sequenced on an Illumina MiSeq using a v3 150-cycle kit. In the original analysis: Analysis of repertoires was carried out in R inside a reproducible Nextflow workflow spanning QC, data transformation and analysis. LymphoSeq2, an R package for AIRR-Seq data exploration, was used to implement custom analyses. A handful of samples that produced fewer than 5000 total TRB sequences were removed, so 190 or so HIV repertoires were analyzed. Of the 188 retained HIV repertoires, some 60 were collected before and around 130 after ART initiation. Repertoires were downsampled to 5000 TRB nucleotide sequences, and summary statistics were averaged over 100 downsampling iterations. The analysis kept only TRB sequences whose CDR3 regions were at least seven amino acids long. Diversity was measured with a Shannon entropy-derived clonality score and the Gini coefficient. In the repertoire networks, any two of the top 5000 CDR3 amino acid sequences were connected whenever the two sequences differed by an edit distance of one. GLIPH2 predicted antigen specificity groups and MHC restriction for TRB CDR3 amino acid sequences. To flag known associations with CMV, EBV, HIV or tissue antigens, CDR3 amino acid sequences were compared against VDJdb and McPAS-TCR. Pre-ART, post-ART and control groups were compared with Wilcoxon signed-rank tests and Holm-Bonferroni correction. TCRdb holds this immuneACCESS table with in-frame rearrangements only. Some clones are missing; in checked studies, unresolved V genes explain under half, and the rest has no known cause. V and J calls and clone size follow that table, whereas D and trimming were derived from the DNA. The sample profile shows almost 30,000 clones; around 89% of them were found once. Roughly 9% of the sample belongs to the ten largest clones.

This specimen comes from a study of long-term antiretroviral therapy in people with HIV (dated by TCRdb to about 2022). Concerning the study at large: The earliest samples were collected approximately a decade before the 2015 WHO recommendation for immediate ART, a period when ART was typically delayed until CD4 counts fell. Whether ART initiation and durable HIV suppression were associated with changes in peripheral blood TRB repertoire composition and diversity was tested in a retrospective serial study. A total of roughly 200 cryopreserved PBMC samples came from approximately 30 adults with confirmed HIV infection and were collected serially over a mean of roughly six years (range 1-12). About 35% of the 30 participants with HIV were female. Test extractions of a monoclonal T-cell line alongside fewer than 40 polyclonal samples showed no cross-contamination during QIAcube processing. Results the study describes overall, beyond this receptor: At every time point, the repertoire was dominated by expanded TRB clones first identified before ART initiation, although this dominance fluctuated and, in many PLHIV, declined after ART. Because cell numbers in pre-ART samples were limited, unsorted PBMC were profiled instead of sorted CD4+ and CD8+ T cells. The samples were dated from about 2004 to 2017, and the ART regimens that were used may be less effective than current ART regimens. ART initiation was associated with a significant increase in TRB diversity, but diversity stayed significantly below transplant donor controls even after long-term ART. Owing to limited PBMC availability, only the TCR beta chain was sequenced, without alpha chain pairing. Inferences about post-ART repertoire changes were limited because no data were available on ART adherence, viral resistance or therapy changes. CDR3 length ranges in HIV repertoires were narrower than in controls, and network structure suggested an antigen-experienced repertoire with only a slight naive shift after ART.

V is shortened by 0 bases, J by 1 base, and the region joining them spans 13 bases. The germline V gene sets CDR1 to MNHEY and CDR2 to SVGAGI. Its CDR3 holds 16 amino acids, cysteine through phenylalanine. Only the CDR3 region is kept as DNA, spanning 48 bases read in frame from base 1. Participants were included only if at least one PBMC sample before ART initiation and at least two post-ART samples were available. Treatment was received in the United States of America by all participants with HIV. Before DNA extraction, cryopreserved samples containing roughly 0.85-11 million PBMC were thawed and washed. At the time of the earliest PBMC sample for each participant with HIV, ages ranged from 23 to 54 years. PBMC samples were contributed by each participant from 1-4 timepoints before ART initiation and 2-8 timepoints after ART initiation, with a median of 7 samples. For every participant, serial HIV viral load, CD4+ T-cell count, ART history and demographic data were obtained. A Qiagen kit on a QIAcube was used to extract genomic DNA from unsorted PBMC, with samples processed in batches of 12.

This chain joins TRBV6-5 to TRBJ2-7; a weak D assignment points to TRBD1 (6 bases agree). The starting material was unsorted PBMCs, obtained 3.2 years before starting antiretroviral therapy. The TCR originated in a man aged 50-59 years with HIV. The nucleotide sequence is given as TGTGCCAGCAGTTACTCGTGGACAGATAATTCCTACGAGCAGTACTTC. Translated, this is CASSYSWTDNSYEQYF.